What follows is one TCR beta chain and its context. The antigen remains unidentified. This entry belongs to a study of OX40 agonist ivuxolimab in advanced cancers. Trimming cost V 2 bases and J 7 bases, with 17 bases left between them. This CDR3 has 15 amino acids. The V gene's germline CDR1 is SEHNR and CDR2 FQNEAQ (reference sequence). Study-wide findings and caveats: Averaged across samples, CD8+ T cells carried more expanded clones than CD4+ did.

Produced via immunoSEQ multiplex PCR; TCRdb's table is partial and in-frame only. The table includes 13,000 to 15,000 clones, roughly 92% detected once. The sequencing here drew on CD4+ or CD8+ T cells sorted from blood, taken in a trial of the OX40 agonist ivuxolimab. This clonotype originated in an adult with an advanced solid tumor such as melanoma, head and neck, liver or kidney cancer. This chain links TRBV7-9 with TRBJ1-1; the D is unclear. The CDR3 loop reads CASSLFLIPSIEAFF. CDR3 sequence (DNA): TGTGCCAGCAGCTTATTTCTAATTCCGTCCATTGAAGCTTTCTTT. Full variable domain (remainder filled in from reference TRBV7-9 and TRBJ1-1): DTGVSQNPRHKITKRGQNVTFRCDPISEHNRLYWYRQTLGQGPEFLTYFQNEAQLEKSRLLSDRFSAERPKGSFSTLEIQRTEQGDSAMYLCASSLFLIPSIEAFFGQGTRLTVV.